A single sample gave rise to the 11 T cell receptor beta chains below, sequenced in a study (dated by TCRdb to the mid-2010s). Libraries came from 5' RACE. The instrument given in TCRdb is Illumina MiSeq. Starting from the raw public reads, TCRdb applied fastp trimming at Q25, assembled clones with MiXCR and retained in-frame beta chains. When rows share a CDR3 protein, they turn into one entry using the most common DNA and genes. Counted in this sample were tens of thousands of distinct CDR3 sequences; about 20% of them appeared once. About 3.8% of the sample is held by the ten biggest clonotypes. Cells that were CD4+CD25+CD127-/low were the ones isolated as Tregs. Sample: Tregs sorted from blood. These receptors were collected from a female donor with breast cancer.

This clonotype was observed many times. The chain uses TRBV28 and TRBJ2-1; TRBD1 or TRBD2 may be the D gene (5 bases each). The germline V gene has CDR1 MDHEN and CDR2 SYDVKM. V gave up 6 bases and J gave up 4 bases, with 16 bases separating them. CDR3 size: 15 residues. The CDR3 region has the DNA TGTGCCAGCAGACAAGTCCGGGACCCATACAATGAGCAGTTCTTC. The encoded protein is CASRQVRDPYNEQFF.

The sample holds a few counts of this clonotype. The chain employs TRBV20-1 and TRBJ2-7; D tentatively reads TRBD1 or TRBD2 (5 bases each). Germline CDR1 reads DFQATT; CDR2 reads SNEGSKA (reference sequence). The length of the CDR3 is 13 residues. The germline V and J ends were trimmed by 1 base and 10 bases, with 17 bases remaining between them. CDR3 amino acids: CSARASPGAHQYF. For the CDR3, the DNA is TGCAGTGCTAGAGCCTCACCCGGGGCGCATCAGTACTTC.

By share, this clonotype counts as medium-sized. The chain joins TRBV12-3 or TRBV12-4 to TRBJ2-5; D might be TRBD2 (6 bases). V lost 4 bases and J 3 bases, leaving 12 bases between the germline ends. The CDR3 has 14 residues. CDR3 DNA: TGTGCCAGCAGTTCCATGACTAGGGAAGAGACCCAGTACTTC. This gives the protein CASSSMTREETQYF.

The rearrangement uses TRBV3-1 and TRBJ1-6, with D perhaps TRBD1 (5 bases). The V gene's germline CDR1 is LGHDT and CDR2 YNNKEL (reference sequence). This CDR3 has 16 amino acids. Deletions cut 2 bases from V and 10 bases from J, with 18 bases between. The CDR3 is CASSQRQGDLRSPLHF. CDR3 DNA: TGTGCCAGCAGCCAACGTCAGGGTGATTTACGATCACCCCTCCACTTT.

This clonotype was detected a few times. This sequence joins TRBV12-3 or TRBV12-4 and TRBJ1-1; 7 bases agree with TRBD1. CDR3 length equals 15 residues. V lost 4 bases and J lost 1; bases outside the gene matches: 6. The DNA of the CDR3 is TGTGCCAGCAGTTCCTCCGGGACAGAGAACACTGAAGCTTTCTTT. Translated: CASSSSGTENTEAFF.

This clonotype was seen repeatedly, ten times or more. The chain recombines TRBV5-1 with TRBJ1-5; 7 bases are shared with TRBD1. The CDR3 sequence is 14 residues long. V lost 4 bases, J lost 2 bases, and 3 bases stayed unmatched. Germline V gene data show CDR1 as SGHRS and CDR2 as YFSETQ. The CDR3 is CASSDRAGNQPQHF. The CDR3 nucleotides read TGCGCCAGCAGCGACAGGGCAGGCAATCAGCCCCAGCATTTT.

This clonotype was seen a few times. This chain links TRBV5-1 with TRBJ1-2, with 9 bases that match TRBD1. Unmatched junction bases numbered 5, after V lost 0 bases and J lost 8 bases. The V gene's germline CDR1 is SGHRS and CDR2 YFSETQ. This CDR3 comprises 14 residues. CDR3 amino acids: CASSLGDRVNGYTF. CDR3 bases: TGCGCCAGCAGCTTGGGGGACAGGGTTAACGGCTACACCTTC. Full variable domain (missing parts from reference TRBV5-1 and TRBJ1-2): KAGVTQTPRYLIKTRGQQVTLSCSPISGHRSVSWYQQTPGQGLQFLFEYFSETQRNKGNFPGRFSGRQFSNSRSEMNVSTLELGDSALYLCASSLGDRVNGYTFGSGTRLTVV.

At least ten counts were recorded for this clonotype. The chain uses TRBV5-1 and TRBJ2-1; D gene unclear. Germline V lookup: CDR1 SGHRS, CDR2 YFSETQ. Trimming cost V 4 bases and J 8 bases, with 10 bases left between them. The CDR3 is made up of 12 amino acids. CDR3 nucleotide sequence: TGCGCCAGCAGCCAGCCGTCGGATGAGCAGTTCTTC. This encodes CASSQPSDEQFF.

Comment on this clonotype: A read error may explain this, as a much larger clone is one base away. The V gene is TRBV20-1, the J gene TRBJ2-7, with D perhaps TRBD2 (5 bases). The CDR3 is 16 amino acids. Trimming cost V 3 bases and J 4 bases, with 22 bases left between them. The germline gives CDR1 DFQATT, CDR2 SNEGSKA (reference sequence). The CDR3: CSASSPAGGRGYEQYF. The CDR3 DNA sequence: TGCAGTGCTAGTAGTCCAGCCGGCGGTAGAGGGTACGAGCAGTACTTC.

In this sample, this clonotype turned up once. A single base separates this from a much larger clone, so it may be a read error. The V gene is TRBV6-1, the J gene TRBJ2-7, with 12 positions matching TRBD2. In germline, CDR1 is MNHNS, CDR2 SASEGT. CDR3 length: 14 residues. The CDR3 DNA reads as TGTACCAGCGGACTAGCGGGGCAGACCTACGAGCAGTACTTC. Translated: CTSGLAGQTYEQYF.

This clonotype was recorded at least ten times. The gene calls are TRBV7-8 and TRBJ2-1; a possible D gene is TRBD1 (5 bases). This CDR3 is built from 15 residues. CDR1 and CDR2 (germline): SGHVS, FQNEAQ. With 1 base removed from V and 7 bases from J, the gap between germline ends came to 14 bases. CDR3 loop: CASSLEGASPNEQFF. The CDR3 bases are TGTGCCAGCAGCTTAGAAGGGGCTTCCCCAAATGAGCAGTTCTTC.